The 25 T cell receptor beta chains in this list originate from one sample, sequenced in a study of Graves' ophthalmopathy and Graves' hyperthyroidism. RNA served as the template for amplifying TCR beta CDR3 regions. First-round RT-PCR relied on HTBI primers, and a second-round multiplex PCR came next. Using its own MiXCR run on the multiplex PCR reads, TCRdb lists one record per CDR3 protein. Among hundreds of thousands of distinct CDR3 sequences listed, just over 15% were seen once. The material sequenced was peripheral blood. The receptors were sampled from a young woman with stable Graves' hyperthyroidism.

This clonotype was found many times. The conserved closing phenylalanine or tryptophan is absent in this CDR3, likely reflecting a read error. The J gene is TRBJ2-7, the V gene TRBV6-2 or TRBV6-3; TRBD1 aligns across 10 bases. This CDR3 spans 17 amino acids. CDR1 is MNHEY, CDR2 SVGEGT, per germline. V trimming: 0 bases; J trimming: 1 base; junction bases outside the gene matches: 6. CDR3: CASSYSSRTGGSYEQYL. The CDR3 region has the DNA TGTGCCAGCAGTTACTCGAGCCGGACAGGGGGTTCCTACGAGCAGTACCTC.

This clonotype showed up many times. The chain has TRBV10-1 and TRBJ1-1, with a weak D call TRBD1 (5 bases). Germline values: CDR1 WNHNN, CDR2 SYGVQD (reference sequence). The V gene lost 9 bases and the J gene lost 1 base, with 15 bases spanning the gap. The CDR3 extends over 14 amino acids. The CDR3 reads CASREQETNTEAFF. The CDR3 DNA is TGCGCCAGTAGGGAACAGGAGACGAACACTGAAGCTTTCTTT.

This clonotype was detected many times. V usage is TRBV12-3 or TRBV12-4 and J usage is TRBJ1-2; 9 bases align to TRBD1. V was pared by 5 bases and J by 4 bases, with 5 bases of the junction left unmatched. CDR3 length: 14 residues. CDR3 in DNA: TGTGCCAGCAGTGGGGGACAGGGAGGCTATGGCTACACCTTC. Residues: CASSGGQGGYGYTF.

This clonotype was recorded at least ten times. This chain uses TRBV15 with TRBJ1-2; 8 bases map to TRBD1. The ends lost 1 base at V and 3 bases at J; junction bases unmatched: 4. The germline V gene encodes CDR1 LNHNV and CDR2 YYDKDF (reference sequence). This CDR3 comprises 15 residues. The CDR3 DNA follows: TGTGCCACCAGCAGAGTGGACAGGGTCGACTATGGCTACACCTTC. Translating gives CATSRVDRVDYGYTF. Variable domain in full (rest from reference TRBV15 and TRBJ1-2): DAMVIQNPRYQVTQFGKPVTLSCSQTLNHNVMYWYQQKSSQAPKLLFHYYDKDFNNEADTPDNFQSRRPNTSFCFLDIRSPGLGDTAMYLCATSRVDRVDYGYTFGSGTRLTVV.

There are many counts of this clonotype. The gene calls are TRBV2 and TRBJ2-4; 9 bases line up with TRBD1. V trimming: 6 bases; J trimming: 14 bases; junction bases outside the gene matches: 2. CDR1 and CDR2 (germline): SNHLY, FYNNEI. The CDR3 is 10 amino acids. CDR3 coding DNA: TGTGCCAGCAGAGGACAGGGGAAGTACTTC. Translation: CASRGQGKYF.

This clonotype was recorded at least ten times. The J gene is TRBJ1-5, the V gene TRBV2; 9 nucleotides match TRBD1. V shed 7 bases, J shed 4 bases, and the junction held 2 bases outside the gene matches. This CDR3 comprises 13 residues. Germline V gives CDR1 SNHLY, CDR2 FYNNEI. Written as DNA, the CDR3 is TGTGCCAGCAACGGACAGGGGAATCAGCCCCAGCATTTT. It specifies CASNGQGNQPQHF.

This clonotype has at least ten counts. V gene TRBV12-3 or TRBV12-4 combines with J gene TRBJ1-2; 10 nucleotides match TRBD1. This CDR3 spans 14 amino acids. V shed 6 bases and J 8 bases; nucleotides not matched to a gene: 9. In DNA form, the CDR3 reads TGTGCCAGCAGCCCCTCCGGGGACAGGGGAGGCTACACCTTC. Encoded protein: CASSPSGDRGGYTF.

This clonotype occurred many times. The J gene is TRBJ2-7, the V gene TRBV5-1, with D perhaps TRBD1 (5 bases). V shed 4 bases and J shed 4 bases, with 18 bases lying between them. The germline CDR1 and CDR2 sequences are SGHRS and YFSETQ. The CDR3 contains 15 residues. CDR3 residues: CASSRTGSSKYEQYF. As DNA, the CDR3 is TGCGCCAGCAGCCGTACAGGATCATCAAAATACGAGCAGTACTTC. Full variable domain (missing parts from reference TRBV5-1 and TRBJ2-7): KAGVTQTPRYLIKTRGQQVTLSCSPISGHRSVSWYQQTPGQGLQFLFEYFSETQRNKGNFPGRFSGRQFSNSRSEMNVSTLELGDSALYLCASSRTGSSKYEQYFGPGTRLTVT.

This clonotype was recorded only once. The CDR3 ends on some other residue instead of the conserved phenylalanine or tryptophan, so this is likely a read error. This rearrangement joins TRBV19 to TRBJ2-7; tentatively, D is TRBD1 (5 bases). This CDR3 has 14 residues. V was pared by 6 bases and J by 0 bases, with 12 bases between. Germline CDR1 LNHDA, CDR2 SQIVND (reference sequence). CDR3 DNA sequence: TGTGCCAGTAGCTCCCGACAGAGCTCCTACGAGCAGTACTAC. Its protein product is CASSSRQSSYEQYY.

This clonotype was detected ten times or more. The V call is TRBV6-1, the J call TRBJ2-4; the D is unclear. The CDR3 consists of 14 residues. CDR1 is MNHNS, CDR2 SASEGT, per germline. V lost 6 bases, J lost 0 bases, and 9 bases lay in between. In nucleotides, the CDR3 is TGTGCCAGCAGCAACAGTGTAGCCAAAAACATTCAGTACTTC. Translated, it gives CASSNSVAKNIQYF.

The table lists this clonotype with many counts. This CDR3 reads CASSLTGQYGYTF. CDR3 nucleotide sequence: TGTGCCAGCAGTTTGACAGGCCAATATGGCTACACCTTC. The V call is TRBV27, the J call TRBJ1-2, with D possibly matching TRBD1 (6 bases). V dropped 3 bases and J dropped 5 bases, with 10 bases sitting between them. This CDR3 spans 13 amino acids. CDR1 is MNHEY, CDR2 SMNVEV, per germline (reference sequence).

This clonotype was seen repeatedly, ten times or more. The V call is TRBV6-1, the J call TRBJ1-1; a possible D gene is TRBD1 (5 bases). V shed 8 bases and J shed 5 bases, with 12 bases lying between them. Germline-derived CDR1 and CDR2 are MNHNS and SASEGT. The CDR3 is 12 amino acids. The CDR3 reads CASLSGGTEAFF. The DNA for the CDR3 is TGTGCCAGCCTTAGCGGGGGGACTGAAGCTTTCTTT.

V gene TRBV11-2 combines with J gene TRBJ1-3, with D maybe TRBD1 (6 bases). Germline V lookup: CDR1 SGHAT, CDR2 FQNNGV. The V end lost 1 base, the J end lost 9 bases, and 16 bases lay between the germline ends. This CDR3 is built from 15 residues. The CDR3 region is CASSLGGTRRATIYF. DNA for the CDR3: TGTGCCAGCAGCTTAGGGGGGACACGTCGGGCCACCATATATTTT.

Concerning this clonotype: Compared with germline, one end of the junction differs, possibly owing to a read error. The chain carries TRBV11-2 and TRBJ1-4; 9 positions match TRBD1. The CDR3 totals 13 residues. Germline CDR1 is SGHAT and CDR2 is FQNNGV. The CDR3 nucleotides read TGTGCCAGCAGCCGGACAGGGGTTGAAAAACTGTTGTTT. Its protein is CASSRTGVEKLLF. The full variable domain, rest sourced from reference TRBV11-2 and TRBJ1-4, is EAGVAQSPRYKIIEKRQSVAFWCNPISGHATLYWYQQILGQGPKLLIQFQNNGVVDDSQLPKDRFSAERLKGVDSTLKIQPAKLEDSAVYLCASSRTGVEKLLFGSGTQLSVL.

At least ten counts were recorded for this clonotype. The chain recombines TRBV7-8 with TRBJ1-1; D is ambiguous. CDR1 is SGHVS and CDR2 is FQNEAQ in the germline V gene. V dropped 2 bases and J dropped 5 bases, with 15 bases sitting between them. The CDR3 spans 15 residues. Here the CDR3 reads CASSLPRGLVTEAFF. Here the CDR3 DNA reads TGTGCCAGCAGCTTACCGCGGGGTTTGGTAACTGAAGCTTTCTTT.

This clonotype has a handful of counts. This sequence joins TRBV4-1 and TRBJ2-7; no definite D call. CDR1 and CDR2 from the germline V gene are MGHRA and YSYEKL. V was shortened by 4 bases and J by 2 bases, with 12 bases between the two germline ends. The CDR3 consists of 14 residues. The CDR3 region has the DNA TGCGCCAGCAGCCCCGTAGGGCCACCCTACGAGCAGTACTTC. It specifies CASSPVGPPYEQYF.

This chain connects TRBV12-3 or TRBV12-4 to TRBJ1-5, with D unclear. The CDR3 totals 16 residues. V lost 1 base to trimming and J lost 2 bases, with 12 bases between them. CDR3 residues: CASSLGEEMGNQPQHF. CDR3 nucleotide sequence: TGTGCCAGCAGTTTAGGTGAGGAGATGGGCAATCAGCCCCAGCATTTT.

This clonotype has at least ten counts. The rearrangement links TRBV19 to TRBJ1-2; no clear D. This CDR3 comprises 13 residues. Trimming removed 5 bases at V and 2 bases at J, with 9 bases between. The germline V gene has CDR1 LNHDA and CDR2 SQIVND (reference sequence). In nucleotides, the CDR3 is TGTGCCAGTAGTTGGGTAGCGAACTATGGCTACACCTTC. Protein: CASSWVANYGYTF. The full variable domain, rest sourced from reference TRBV19 and TRBJ1-2, is DGGITQSPKYLFRKEGQNVTLSCEQNLNHDAMYWYRQDPGQGLRLIYYSQIVNDFQKGDIAEGYSVSREKKESFPLTVTSAQKNPTAFYLCASSWVANYGYTFGSGTRLTVV.

This clonotype has a count of ten or more. The V and J genes are TRBV28 and TRBJ1-2; D gene unclear. V lost 4 bases and J 13 bases, leaving 19 bases between the germline ends. The CDR3 has 13 amino acids. Germline CDR1 and CDR2: MDHEN and SYDVKM. The CDR3 is CASSYPNEASLTF. The CDR3 DNA sequence: TGTGCCAGCAGTTATCCGAACGAGGCTAGCCTCACCTTC.

The sample holds many counts of this clonotype. V usage is TRBV6-2 or TRBV6-3 and J usage is TRBJ2-7; D call uncertain. The CDR3 loop spans 12 amino acids. Germline values: CDR1 MNHEY, CDR2 SVGEGT. V was pared by 6 bases and J by 3 bases, with 9 bases between. This chain's CDR3 is CASSRTFYEQYF. CDR3 in DNA: TGTGCCAGCAGCCGAACATTCTACGAGCAGTACTTC.

This clonotype occurred many times. V is TRBV7-2 and J is TRBJ2-6, with 7 bases identical to TRBD1. V shed 6 bases and J 0 bases; nucleotides not matched to a gene: 14. Germline V gene data show CDR1 as SGHTA and CDR2 as FQGNSA. This CDR3 has 19 residues. CDR3 DNA: TGTGCCAGCAGTTCCCACCCCGGGACAGCTTACTCTGGGGCCAACGTCCTGACTTTC. It codes for CASSSHPGTAYSGANVLTF.

This clonotype was observed many times. The rearrangement uses TRBV7-2 and TRBJ1-5; possibly TRBD1 for D (5 bases). The CDR3 contains 15 residues. Germline V gene lookup returns CDR1 SGHTA and CDR2 FQGNSA. The germline V and J ends were trimmed by 4 bases and 7 bases, with 17 bases remaining between them. CDR3 residues: CASSSDSFTVQPQHF. CDR3 nucleotide sequence: TGTGCCAGCAGCTCAGACAGTTTTACGGTCCAGCCCCAGCATTTT.

This clonotype was seen many times. This rearrangement joins TRBV20-1 to TRBJ2-7; 9 bases line up with TRBD1. The CDR3 is 14 amino acids. Germline CDR1 reads DFQATT; CDR2 reads SNEGSKA (reference sequence). V was pared by 6 bases and J by 5 bases, with 11 bases of the junction left unmatched. CDR3 amino acids: CSAQAGTGLNEQYF. For the CDR3, the DNA is TGCAGTGCGCAAGCCGGGACAGGGCTCAACGAGCAGTACTTC.

The J gene is TRBJ2-6, the V gene TRBV2; no clear D gene. Germline V gene data show CDR1 as SNHLY and CDR2 as FYNNEI. The germline V and J ends were trimmed by 3 bases and 0 bases, with 9 bases remaining between them. The CDR3 spans 16 residues. The CDR3 coding sequence is TGTGCCAGCAGTGATAAGGCAGTCTCTGGGGCCAACGTCCTGACTTTC. It yields the protein CASSDKAVSGANVLTF.

This chain joins TRBV5-1 and TRBJ1-5, with D perhaps TRBD1 (5 bases). V dropped 4 bases and J dropped 0 bases, with 17 bases sitting between them. Germline lookup yields CDR1 SGHRS and CDR2 YFSETQ. The CDR3 consists of 17 residues. The CDR3 reads CASSLTSGPYSNQPQHF. CDR3 nucleotide sequence: TGCGCCAGCAGCCTCACGTCAGGGCCCTATAGCAATCAGCCCCAGCATTTT.